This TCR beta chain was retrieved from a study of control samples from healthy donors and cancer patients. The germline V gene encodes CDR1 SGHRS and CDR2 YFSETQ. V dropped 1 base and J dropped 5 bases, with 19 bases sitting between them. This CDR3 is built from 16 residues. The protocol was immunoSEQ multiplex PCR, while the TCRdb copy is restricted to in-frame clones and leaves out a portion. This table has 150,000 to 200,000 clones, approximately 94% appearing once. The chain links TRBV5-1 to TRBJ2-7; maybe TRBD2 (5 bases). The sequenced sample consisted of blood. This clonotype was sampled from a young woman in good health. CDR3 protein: CASSLLAIGESDEQYF. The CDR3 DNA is TGCGCCAGCAGCTTGCTTGCGATCGGGGAGAGCGACGAGCAGTACTTC.